This T cell receptor (beta chain) is from a study of cytomegalovirus exposure and HLA in healthy donors. The study ran its PCR with 60 Vbeta and 13 Jbeta primers. Only in-frame clones appear in the TCRdb table, and some are missing; sequencing was by immunoSEQ multiplex PCR. The repertoire consists of over 200,000 clones, with around 88% occurring once and the leading ten covering 0.9% to 1.1%. The CDR3 loop spans 15 amino acids. From germline, CDR1 is MNHNS and CDR2 SASEGT. Trimming shortened V by 7 bases and J by 1 base, and 17 bases separated the two germline ends. Whole-study findings and limits: TCR beta sequences reportedly predicted the HLA-A and HLA-B alleles of most subjects accurately.

With respect to this clone: What it binds is unknown.

The TCR sequence derives from a young woman in good health and CMV-seronegative. Sequences were obtained from PBMCs. The chain uses TRBV6-1 and TRBJ2-7, with D perhaps matching TRBD2 (5 bases). CDR3 nucleotide sequence: TGTGCCAGCACCGAATGGGCGGGTTGGTCCTACGAGCAGTACTTC. Its translation: CASTEWAGWSYEQYF.